The 32 T cell receptor beta chains below were found in one sample sequenced in a study of blood T cell repertoires in COVID-19. Measured with immunoSEQ multiplex PCR; TCRdb has only the in-frame clones, and not every one. The sample holds some 250,000 clones; about four fifths are singletons and the top ten take 4.4%. Specimen: peripheral blood. The receptors here all came from a man in his fifties with active or convalescent COVID-19.

The chain is built from TRBV2 and TRBJ1-1, with D perhaps TRBD1 (6 bases). Germline V lookup: CDR1 SNHLY, CDR2 FYNNEI. V lost 6 bases to trimming and J lost 0 bases, with 14 bases between them. CDR3 length equals 15 residues. CDR3 loop: CASRPGGRVNTEAFF. CDR3 bases: TGTGCCAGCAGACCGGGGGGCAGGGTGAACACTGAAGCTTTCTTT.

The chain recombines TRBV4-2 with TRBJ1-4; perhaps TRBD1 as D (5 bases). Trimming cost V 2 bases and J 0 bases, with 16 bases left between them. Germline CDR1 reads LGHNA; CDR2 reads YNFKEQ. The CDR3 contains 18 residues. DNA of the CDR3: TGTGCCAGCAGCCAACCCGCCGGGGGATTTACAACTAATGAAAAACTGTTTTTT. Amino acid sequence: CASSQPAGGFTTNEKLFF.

This clone was seen a handful of times. V usage is TRBV30 and J usage is TRBJ1-2, with a possible D match to TRBD1 (6 bases). This CDR3 spans 13 amino acids. V was cut by 2 bases and J by 4 bases, with 11 bases left in between. Germline-derived CDR1 and CDR2 are GTSNPN and SVGIG (reference sequence). CDR3 protein: CAWSPGVIYGYTF. For the CDR3, the DNA is TGTGCCTGGAGTCCAGGGGTTATCTATGGCTACACCTTC.

The rearrangement links TRBV5-6 to TRBJ2-3; TRBD1 might be the D (5 bases). V was cut by 3 bases and J by 3 bases, with 11 bases left in between. Germline values: CDR1 SGHDT, CDR2 YYEEEE. CDR3 size: 14 residues. In DNA, the CDR3 is TGTGCCAGCAGCTCCCAGGGTGCAACAGATACGCAGTATTTT. Translated, it gives CASSSQGATDTQYF.

The V gene is TRBV4-3, the J gene TRBJ1-2; D call uncertain. Germline lookup yields CDR1 LGHNA and CDR2 YSLEER. The CDR3 consists of 15 residues. Deletions cut 1 base from V and 3 bases from J, with 12 bases between. CDR3 coding DNA: TGCGCCAGCAGCCAAGTTCGGAGGGATGACTATGGCTACACCTTC. This gives the protein CASSQVRRDDYGYTF.

This CDR3 reads CASSPEVDQPQHF. CDR3 in DNA: TGTGCCAGCTCACCCGAGGTTGATCAGCCCCAGCATTTT. This sequence joins TRBV18 and TRBJ1-5; D remains unclear. This CDR3 contains 13 residues. Per the germline V gene, CDR1 is KGHSH and CDR2 is LQKENI. Trimming stripped 3 bases from V and 5 bases from J, with 8 bases between.

CDR3: CASSVTGDISEAFF. CDR3 nucleotides: TGTGCCAGTAGTGTGACAGGGGATATCTCTGAAGCTTTCTTT. The gene calls are TRBV19 and TRBJ1-1; TRBD1 matches 8 bases. The CDR3 runs to 14 residues. The germline V gene has CDR1 LNHDA and CDR2 SQIVND (reference sequence). The trim removed 5 bases at V and 6 bases at J, leaving 8 bases unmatched. Complete variable domain (other parts from reference TRBV19 and TRBJ1-1): DGGITQSPKYLFRKEGQNVTLSCEQNLNHDAMYWYRQDPGQGLRLIYYSQIVNDFQKGDIAEGYSVSREKKESFPLTVTSAQKNPTAFYLCASSVTGDISEAFFGQGTRLTVV.

This clone was seen a single time. V is TRBV9 and J is TRBJ2-1; 8 nucleotides line up with TRBD2. The CDR3 consists of 15 residues. V gave up 3 bases and J gave up 3 bases; unmatched junction bases: 5. Germline CDR1 SGDLS, CDR2 YYNGEE. The CDR3, as DNA: TGTGCCAGCAGCGCCTCGGGGGGGTTCTACAATGAGCAGTTCTTC. It encodes CASSASGGFYNEQFF. The full variable domain, in which reference TRBV9 and TRBJ2-1 provide the parts outside the CDR3, is DSGVTQTPKHLITATGQRVTLRCSPRSGDLSVYWYQQSLDQGLQFLIQYYNGEERAKGNILERFSAQQFPDLHSELNLSSLELGDSALYFCASSASGGFYNEQFFGPGTRLTVL.

The chain recombines TRBV4-1 with TRBJ2-3; the D gene is possibly TRBD2 (6 bases). Deletions cut 0 bases from V and 5 bases from J, with 12 bases between. This CDR3 has 15 amino acids. Germline V CDR1 and CDR2: MGHRA, YSYEKL. For the CDR3, the DNA is TGCGCCAGCAGCCAAGATGCGCGGGGCGTAGATACGCAGTATTTT. Its translation: CASSQDARGVDTQYF.

The V call is TRBV10-3, the J call TRBJ2-5, with 9 nucleotides matching TRBD1. CDR3 length: 15 residues. Germline CDR1 is ENHRY and CDR2 is SYGVKD. The ends lost 8 bases at V and 1 base at J; junction bases unmatched: 8. CDR3 sequence reads: CAIGRDRVLQETQYF. The CDR3 region has the DNA TGTGCCATCGGTAGGGACAGGGTCCTCCAAGAGACCCAGTACTTC.

J is TRBJ2-3 and V is TRBV27, with D tentatively TRBD1 (5 bases). Germline V gives CDR1 MNHEY, CDR2 SMNVEV (reference sequence). The CDR3 loop spans 14 amino acids. With 2 bases removed from V and 2 bases from J, the gap between germline ends came to 8 bases. CDR3 DNA sequence: TGTGCCAGCAGTTTAGGGGCCCACACAGATACGCAGTATTTT. It yields the protein CASSLGAHTDTQYF.

The table lists this clone with a few counts. This chain joins TRBV20-1 and TRBJ2-3; 9 bases map to TRBD2. Trimming took 3 bases from V and 7 from J; bases not matched to a gene: 17. Looked up from germline, CDR1 is DFQATT and CDR2 is SNEGSKA (reference sequence). The CDR3 consists of 17 residues. The CDR3 DNA sequence: TGCAGTGCTAGTCTTTCTGTCCAAGCGGGGGGATTGCATACGCAGTATTTT. Its protein is CSASLSVQAGGLHTQYF.

CDR3 amino acids: CASSLRGSGNEQFF. CDR3 DNA: TGTGCCAGCAGCCTACGAGGTAGCGGTAATGAGCAGTTCTTC. This sequence joins TRBV5-4 and TRBJ2-1; D is perhaps TRBD2 (6 bases). This CDR3 is built from 14 residues. Per germline, CDR1 SGHNT and CDR2 YYREEE (reference sequence). With 4 bases removed from V and 7 bases from J, the gap between germline ends came to 15 bases.

The chain uses TRBV7-8 and TRBJ2-7, with D unresolved. Germline V gene data show CDR1 as SGHVS and CDR2 as FQNEAQ. This CDR3 spans 14 amino acids. Trimming shortened V by 2 bases and J by 0 bases, and 8 bases separated the two germline ends. Written as DNA, the CDR3 is TGTGCCAGCAGCTTACTCACGGTCTCCTACGAGCAGTACTTC. It translates to CASSLLTVSYEQYF.

V and J are TRBV19 and TRBJ2-1, with D hard to call. CDR1 is LNHDA, CDR2 SQIVND, per germline (reference sequence). This CDR3 is 14 amino acids long. Trimming took 0 bases from V and 9 from J, leaving 12 bases between them. CDR3: CASSIDPLSSEQFF. The CDR3 DNA reads TGTGCCAGTAGTATAGATCCTCTTTCGAGTGAGCAGTTCTTC.

The chain carries TRBV9 and TRBJ2-1, with D perhaps TRBD1 (5 bases). Germline V gene sequence: CDR1 SGDLS, CDR2 YYNGEE. The CDR3 runs to 18 residues. V lost 4 bases and J lost 0, with 20 bases in between. The CDR3 nucleotides read TGTGCCAGCAGCCTGGGGCGGTGGCAGTCTAGCTCCTACAATGAGCAGTTCTTC. Its translation: CASSLGRWQSSSYNEQFF.

The gene calls are TRBV7-9 and TRBJ2-7, with TRBD2 as a possible D gene (5 bases). Trimming stripped 0 bases from V and 0 bases from J, with 9 bases between. CDR3 length equals 15 residues. CDR1 and CDR2 (germline): SEHNR, FQNEAQ (reference sequence). The CDR3 here is CASSLARALSYEQYF. Here the CDR3 DNA reads TGTGCCAGCAGCTTAGCGAGGGCCCTCTCCTACGAGCAGTACTTC.

As for this clone: The sample contains more than one DNA sequence encoding this CDR3. The chain combines TRBV6-5 with TRBJ1-2; D perhaps matches TRBD1 (5 bases). The germline CDR1 and CDR2 sequences are MNHEY and SVGAGI. The CDR3 extends over 13 amino acids. Trimming took 4 bases from V and 4 from J, leaving 10 bases between them. The chain's CDR3 is CASSSGGGYGYTF. DNA of the CDR3: TGTGCCAGCAGTTCGGGGGGGGGCTATGGCTACACCTTC.

V is TRBV6-5 and J is TRBJ1-1; D is possibly TRBD1 (5 bases). The CDR3 runs 13 residues. V gave up 7 bases and J gave up 1 base, with 10 bases separating them. Germline lookup yields CDR1 MNHEY and CDR2 SVGAGI. CDR3 sequence: CASNQGRNTEAFF. The CDR3 DNA follows: TGTGCCAGCAACCAGGGCCGGAACACTGAAGCTTTCTTT.

The chain couples TRBV15 to TRBJ2-4; 11 bases are a match to TRBD2. Trimming removed 4 bases from V and 5 bases from J; junction bases left unmatched: 10. Germline V CDR1 and CDR2: LNHNV, YYDKDF (reference sequence). CDR3 size: 17 residues. CDR3 sequence reads: CATSKGASGGFENIQYF. The CDR3 DNA follows: TGTGCCACCAGCAAAGGGGCTAGCGGGGGGTTTGAAAACATTCAGTACTTC.

The chain carries TRBV30 and TRBJ1-1, with TRBD1 identical over 7 bases. In germline, CDR1 is GTSNPN, CDR2 SVGIG (reference sequence). The CDR3 extends over 13 amino acids. Germline trimming cut 3 bases from V and 0 bases from J; bases unmatched to any gene: 1. This CDR3 reads CAWRDRMNTEAFF. As DNA, the CDR3 is TGTGCCTGGAGGGACAGGATGAACACTGAAGCTTTCTTT.

This clone has only one observation. The V gene is TRBV2, the J gene TRBJ2-3; D is ambiguous. Germline CDR1 reads SNHLY; CDR2 reads FYNNEI. V lost 1 base and J 2 bases, leaving 10 bases between the germline ends. The length of the CDR3 is 15 residues. CDR3 bases: TGTGCCAGCAGTGAAGGACTCCCCTCCACAGATACGCAGTATTTT. This sequence encodes CASSEGLPSTDTQYF. The whole variable domain, filled in from reference TRBV2 and TRBJ2-3, reads EPEVTQTPSHQVTQMGQEVILRCVPISNHLYFYWYRQILGQKVEFLVSFYNNEISEKSEIFDDQFSVERPDGSNFTLKIRSTKLEDSAMYFCASSEGLPSTDTQYFGPGTRLTVL.

This clone appeared a few times. The chain is built from TRBV15 and TRBJ1-1; TRBD1 matches 8 bases. CDR1 is LNHNV, CDR2 YYDKDF, per germline (reference sequence). The CDR3 sequence is 15 residues long. V shed 1 base, J shed 7 bases, and the junction held 8 bases outside the gene matches. CDR3 DNA sequence: TGTGCCACCAGCAGAGTGGACAGGGACACAGGTGAAGCTTTCTTT. Protein product: CATSRVDRDTGEAFF.

Regarding this clone: In the same sample, other DNA sequences code for this CDR3. J is TRBJ2-7 and V is TRBV6-5; TRBD1 matches 10 bases. The CDR3 covers 14 residues. Germline V gene lookup returns CDR1 MNHEY and CDR2 SVGAGI. Unmatched junction bases numbered 2, after V lost 3 bases and J lost 3 bases. The CDR3 sequence: CASSYRTGGYEQYF. For the CDR3, the DNA is TGTGCCAGCAGTTATCGGACAGGGGGCTACGAGCAGTACTTC.

The chain has TRBV29-1 and TRBJ1-2; 10 nucleotides match TRBD1. The CDR3 sequence is 11 residues long. J gave up 8 bases and V 7 bases, and 4 bases lay outside the gene matches. Germline lookup yields CDR1 SQVTM and CDR2 ANQGSEA. The DNA for the CDR3 is TGCAGCGCCGGGGACAGGGGCGGCTACACCTTC. Protein sequence: CSAGDRGGYTF.

The V call is TRBV14, the J call TRBJ2-7; D remains unclear. V lost 0 bases and J lost 2, with 11 bases in between. Germline values: CDR1 SGHDN, CDR2 FVKESK. The CDR3 runs to 15 residues. CDR3 sequence (DNA): TGTGCCAGCAGCCAAGAAGAGGCCCTCCCCTACGAGCAGTACTTC. Its translation is CASSQEEALPYEQYF. Using reference TRBV14 and TRBJ2-7 for the parts outside the CDR3, the full variable domain is EAGVTQFPSHSVIEKGQTVTLRCDPISGHDNLYWYRRVMGKEIKFLLHFVKESKQDESGMPNNRFLAERTGGTYSTLKVQPAELEDSGVYFCASSQEEALPYEQYFGPGTRLTVT.

The V call is TRBV30, the J call TRBJ1-1; D is perhaps TRBD1 (5 bases). Germline values: CDR1 GTSNPN, CDR2 SVGIG (reference sequence). CDR3 size: 11 residues. V was cut by 5 bases and J by 4 bases, with 8 bases left in between. CDR3 residues: CAWAQGTEAFF. As DNA, the CDR3 is TGTGCCTGGGCCCAGGGCACTGAAGCTTTCTTT.

This clone appeared a few times. The chain has TRBV3-1 (or the pseudogene TRBV3-2) and TRBJ1-2; D is undetermined. The CDR3 is 12 residues long. Germline V gene data show CDR1 as LGHDT and CDR2 as YNNKEL (reference sequence). V was clipped by 3 bases and J by 11 bases, with 13 bases between them. CDR3 amino acids: CASSHGSLGYTF. The CDR3 nucleotides are TGTGCCAGCAGCCACGGGTCCCTTGGTTACACCTTC.

The sample holds one count of this clone. The V call is TRBV11-1, the J call TRBJ1-4, with 8 bases matching TRBD1. Germline V gene lookup returns CDR1 SGHAT and CDR2 FQDESV (reference sequence). With 5 bases clipped from V and 7 bases from J, the junction kept 3 bases outside the gene matches. The CDR3 runs to 13 residues. CDR3 sequence: CASSRGTGEKLFF. The CDR3 DNA reads TGTGCCAGCAGCCGGGGGACAGGTGAAAAACTGTTTTTT. Full variable domain (outside the CDR3, taken from reference TRBV11-1 and TRBJ1-4): EAEVAQSPRYKITEKSQAVAFWCDPISGHATLYWYRQILGQGPELLVQFQDESVVDDSQLPKDRFSAERLKGVDSTLKIQPAELGDSAMYLCASSRGTGEKLFFGSGTQLSVL.

The rearrangement links TRBV18 to TRBJ2-3; TRBD2 matches 8 bases. Germline values: CDR1 KGHSH, CDR2 LQKENI. The CDR3 covers 16 residues. Losses at the gene ends were 2 bases for V and 3 bases for J; bases not matched to a gene: 7. The CDR3 bases are TGTGCCAGCTCACCATTGAGCGGGGGACGGACAGATACGCAGTATTTT. It yields the protein CASSPLSGGRTDTQYF.

V is TRBV6-6 and J is TRBJ1-1; 8 positions match TRBD1. The CDR3 length is 16 residues. Germline CDR1 reads MNHNY; CDR2 reads SVGAGI (reference sequence). Losses at the gene ends were 4 bases for V and 5 bases for J; bases not matched to a gene: 12. As DNA, the CDR3 is TGTGCCAGCAGTTCCCCGGGGCAGGGGGCGATAACTGAAGCTTTCTTT. Residues: CASSSPGQGAITEAFF.

This clone was observed a single time. For the CDR3, the DNA is TGTGCCAGCAGTTTTACAGGGGCGATCCCCAACACTGAAGCTTTCTTT. Its protein product is CASSFTGAIPNTEAFF. The V gene is TRBV6-6, the J gene TRBJ1-1, with TRBD1 matching 7 bases. The CDR3 extends over 16 amino acids. Germline V gene data show CDR1 as MNHNY and CDR2 as SVGAGI (reference sequence). The J segment lost 2 bases and the V segment lost 4 bases, leaving 10 bases of the junction unmatched.